The source of this T cell receptor (beta chain) is a study of blood T cell repertoires in COVID-19. Sequencing used immunoSEQ multiplex PCR; TCRdb keeps in-frame clones, though not all of them. The data show some 300,000 clones, 75% to 90% seen once. CDR1 is SGHRS and CDR2 is YFSETQ in the germline V gene. Unmatched junction bases numbered 2, after V lost 1 base and J lost 1 base. The CDR3 length is 15 residues. The sample comprised peripheral blood. The gene calls are TRBV5-1 and TRBJ1-1; 9 bases agree with TRBD1. This TCR derives from a woman between 65 and 79 years old with COVID-19, enrolled during active disease. CDR3 DNA sequence: TGCGCCAGCAGCTTGACGGACAGGGGGAACACTGAAGCTTTCTTT. This sequence encodes CASSLTDRGNTEAFF.